The present entry profiles one TCR beta chain with its context. This sample was taken from a study of blood T cell repertoires in COVID-19. As for the study in general: COVID-19 samples, acute and convalescent, were from the United States, Italy and Spain. Sources were T cells, B-cell-depleted T cells, or PBMCs; the material itself was cDNA or gDNA.

In the source study's methods: Reference gene primer amplification gave estimated nucleated cell counts. Produced via immunoSEQ multiplex PCR; TCRdb's table is partial and in-frame only. The V and J calls and clone size come from that table; D and trimming were worked out from the DNA. The sample carries 70,000 or so clones, roughly four fifths recorded once. J lost 2 bases, V lost 6 bases, and 15 bases had no gene match. Germline V gene data show CDR1 as MNHEY and CDR2 as SVGEGT. This CDR3 is 20 amino acids long. Sequenced sample: peripheral blood. This rearrangement joins TRBV6-2 or TRBV6-3 to TRBJ2-3; 15 bases map to TRBD2. The sequence was collected from a woman older than 75 with acute or convalescent COVID-19. This CDR3 is CASSSRGLAGGVFPTDTQYF. The CDR3 DNA reads TGTGCCAGCAGCTCTCGGGGACTAGCGGGGGGTGTTTTCCCCACAGATACGCAGTATTTT.